This T cell receptor beta chain was retrieved from a study of regulatory T cells in long-lasting Graves disease. Study summary: The term persistent Graves' disease signified upward of 5 years on antithyroid drugs with positive TSH receptor antibodies.

Comment on this clonotype: Its matching antigen is unknown. Being one base from a much bigger clone, this may be a read error.

Time point: persistent/refractory GD, antithyroid drugs over 5 years with positive TRAb. PBMC RNA served as the TCR library source. Assembly of TCR beta libraries relied on iRepertoire HTBI primers together with Arm-PCR of CDR3 regions. Original processing notes: The samples yielded roughly 60 TRBV and some 15 TRBJ segments. TCRdb re-derived calls from the multiplex PCR reads in MiXCR, one entry per CDR3 protein. What appears here as the V and J calls and clone size reflects TCRdb's work, not the paper's. The sample consists of a few hundred thousand distinct CDR3 sequences, 23% of them appearing once. Study-wide results and limits: Persistent Graves' disease cases displayed lower TCR diversity than newly diagnosed ones. TRBV28, TRBJ1-2 and TRBJ2-5 emerged as the favored segments in persistent disease.

Germline loops: CDR1 MNHEY, CDR2 SVGEGT. The CDR3 loop spans 15 amino acids. The chain combines TRBV6-2 or TRBV6-3 with TRBJ2-1; 8 bases are shared with TRBD1. Specimen: peripheral blood mononuclear cells (PBMCs), collected when the disease was refractory, from a patient treated with antithyroid drugs. The sequence derives from a female donor with Graves disease. CDR3 residues: CASTGAGTGNNEQLF. DNA of the CDR3: TGTGCCAGCACCGGGGCGGGGACAGGCAACAATGAGCAGCTCTTC.